The sequence of this T cell receptor (beta chain) was determined in a study of blood T cell repertoires in COVID-19. Study details: Samples came from the United States, Italy and Spain, spanning acute and convalescent COVID-19. PBMCs, B-cell-depleted T cells, or T cells were the source of the cDNA or gDNA that made up the material.

In the study's own analysis: Amplification of reference gene primers provided the estimated nucleated cell counts. The protocol was immunoSEQ multiplex PCR, while the TCRdb copy is restricted to in-frame clones and leaves out a portion. V and J calls and clone size are copied from that table; D and trimming were computed from the DNA. The table lists 200,000 to 250,000 clones, approximately 86% of them singletons. In germline, CDR1 is SGHRS, CDR2 YFSETQ. The CDR3 runs 14 residues. The V gene lost 8 bases and the J gene lost 2 bases, with 15 bases spanning the gap. The sequenced sample was peripheral blood. This receptor was identified in a man in his 60s with acute or convalescent COVID-19. The V gene is TRBV5-1, the J gene TRBJ2-3; a possible D gene is TRBD2 (7 bases). This CDR3 is CASHPGGYTDTQYF. CDR3 bases: TGCGCCAGTCACCCGGGGGGCTACACAGATACGCAGTATTTT. The full variable domain, rest sourced from reference TRBV5-1 and TRBJ2-3, is KAGVTQTPRYLIKTRGQQVTLSCSPISGHRSVSWYQQTPGQGLQFLFEYFSETQRNKGNFPGRFSGRQFSNSRSEMNVSTLELGDSALYLCASHPGGYTDTQYFGPGTRLTVL.